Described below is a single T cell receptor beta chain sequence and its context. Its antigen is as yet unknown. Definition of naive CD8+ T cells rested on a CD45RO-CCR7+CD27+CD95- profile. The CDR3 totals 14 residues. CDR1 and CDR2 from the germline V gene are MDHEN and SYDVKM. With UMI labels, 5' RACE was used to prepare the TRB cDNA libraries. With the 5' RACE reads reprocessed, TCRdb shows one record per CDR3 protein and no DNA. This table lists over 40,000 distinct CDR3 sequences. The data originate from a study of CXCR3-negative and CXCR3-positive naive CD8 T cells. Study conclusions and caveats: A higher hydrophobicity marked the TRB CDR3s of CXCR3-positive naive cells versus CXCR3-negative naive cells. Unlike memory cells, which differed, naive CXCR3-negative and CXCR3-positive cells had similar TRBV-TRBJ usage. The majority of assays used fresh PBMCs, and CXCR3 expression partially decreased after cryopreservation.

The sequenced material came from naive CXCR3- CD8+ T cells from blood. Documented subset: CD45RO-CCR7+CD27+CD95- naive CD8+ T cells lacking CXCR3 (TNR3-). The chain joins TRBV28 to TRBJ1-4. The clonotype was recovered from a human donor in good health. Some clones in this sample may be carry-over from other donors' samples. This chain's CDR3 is CASNQGLLTEKLFF.